These 30 T cell receptor beta chains share one sample of origin, sequenced in a study of blood T cell repertoires in COVID-19. Method: immunoSEQ multiplex PCR; TCRdb's copy keeps in-frame clones and lacks some. The repertoire holds under 200,000 clones, with 86% as singletons. The sample comprised peripheral blood. Every receptor here comes from a man in his 70s with acute or convalescent COVID-19.

The rearrangement uses TRBV20-1 and TRBJ1-1; the D gene is possibly TRBD1 (5 bases). The CDR3 loop spans 11 amino acids. CDR1 DFQATT and CDR2 SNEGSKA come from the germline V gene (reference sequence). The V end lost 4 bases, the J end lost 8 bases, and 11 bases lay between the germline ends. The CDR3, as DNA: TGCAGTGCTATACGACAGTCAGAAGCTTTCTTT. This translates into CSAIRQSEAFF.

The chain has TRBV7-3 and TRBJ1-6; possibly TRBD1 for D (5 bases). The CDR3 spans 15 residues. Per the germline V gene, CDR1 is SGHTA and CDR2 is FQGTGA. V lost 5 bases and J 8 bases, leaving 16 bases between the germline ends. As DNA, the CDR3 is TGTGCCAGCAGCCCCGGGGGGTCTCGGGATTCACCCCTCCACTTT. As protein: CASSPGGSRDSPLHF.

The sample holds one count of this clone. The V call is TRBV11-3, the J call TRBJ1-6; 8 positions match TRBD1. V lost 5 bases to trimming and J lost 8 bases; unmatched junction nucleotides: 8. Per the germline V gene, CDR1 is SGHNT and CDR2 is YENEEA. CDR3 length: 15 residues. The CDR3 DNA reads TGTGCCAGCAGCCGGGACGGACAGGGAGATTCACCCCTCCACTTT. Amino acids: CASSRDGQGDSPLHF. Filled out from reference TRBV11-3 and TRBJ1-6, the complete variable domain reads EAGVVQSPRYKIIEKKQPVAFWCNPISGHNTLYWYLQNLGQGPELLIRYENEEAVDDSQLPKDRFSAERLKGVDSTLKIQPAELGDSAVYLCASSRDGQGDSPLHFGNGTRLTVT.

The V gene is TRBV7-9, the J gene TRBJ1-2; the match to TRBD1 covers 7 bases. This CDR3 is built from 14 residues. Germline-derived CDR1 and CDR2 are SEHNR and FQNEAQ (reference sequence). The trim removed 4 bases at V and 4 bases at J, leaving 6 bases unmatched. DNA for the CDR3: TGTGCCAGCAGCTCGGGACAGCTTCTCTATGGCTACACCTTC. Residues: CASSSGQLLYGYTF.

This chain joins TRBV5-1 and TRBJ1-2, with no clear D. This CDR3 comprises 14 residues. V lost 2 bases and J lost 4, with 12 bases in between. CDR1 and CDR2 (germline): SGHRS, YFSETQ. DNA of the CDR3: TGCGCCAGCAGCTTCGGGGAGAGCGGCTATGGCTACACCTTC. Translation: CASSFGESGYGYTF.

The genes are TRBV10-1 and TRBJ2-2, with a tentative D call TRBD1 (5 bases). The ends were cut back, 6 bases at V and 8 bases at J, with 10 bases in the middle. CDR3 length: 12 residues. Per germline, CDR1 WNHNN and CDR2 SYGVQD (reference sequence). The chain's CDR3 is CASSVTAGELFF. The CDR3 DNA sequence: TGCGCCAGCAGCGTGACAGCTGGGGAGCTGTTTTTT.

CDR3 bases: TGTGCCAGCAGCCGGGACAGAAGTTATGGCTACACCTTC. It encodes CASSRDRSYGYTF. V and J are TRBV14 and TRBJ1-2, with 7 bases aligning to TRBD1. Germline trimming cut 4 bases from V and 5 bases from J; bases unmatched to any gene: 4. This CDR3 spans 13 amino acids. Per the germline V gene, CDR1 is SGHDN and CDR2 is FVKESK.

The V call is TRBV12-5, the J call TRBJ2-1, with 11 bases matching TRBD1. The V segment lost 5 bases and the J segment 7 bases; nucleotides outside the gene matches: 10. The CDR3 has 16 residues. CDR1 and CDR2 (germline): LGHNT, FRNRAP. CDR3 residues: CASGKPGTGGRNEQFF. CDR3 nucleotides: TGTGCTAGTGGTAAGCCCGGGACAGGGGGTCGGAATGAGCAGTTCTTC. Supplemented by reference TRBV12-5 and TRBJ2-1, the full variable domain reads DARVTQTPRHKVTEMGQEVTMRCQPILGHNTVFWYRQTMMQGLELLAYFRNRAPLDDSGMPKDRFSAEMPDATLATLKIQPSEPRDSAVYFCASGKPGTGGRNEQFFGPGTRLTVL.

The CDR3: CASSIPRDSPNTEAFF. As DNA, the CDR3 is TGTGCCAGCAGCATACCAAGAGACAGTCCCAACACTGAAGCTTTCTTT. J is TRBJ1-1 and V is TRBV6-2 or TRBV6-3; perhaps TRBD1 as D (5 bases). This CDR3 is built from 16 residues. CDR1 and CDR2 from the germline V gene are MNHEY and SVGEGT. V was shortened by 6 bases and J by 2 bases, with 19 bases between the two germline ends.

The chain employs TRBV7-6 and TRBJ1-2; unclear D gene. The V gene lost 8 bases and the J gene lost 3 bases, with 19 bases spanning the gap. The CDR3 loop spans 15 amino acids. Germline lookup yields CDR1 SGHVS and CDR2 FNYEAQ. CDR3 DNA: TGTGCCAGCTCCAGCAGGCCACAAGCCGACTATGGCTACACCTTC. Residues: CASSSRPQADYGYTF.

The chain is built from TRBV9 and TRBJ1-1, with 8 positions matching TRBD1. The CDR3 runs 15 residues. V gave up 4 bases and J gave up 8 bases; unmatched junction bases: 13. Germline V gene lookup returns CDR1 SGDLS and CDR2 YYNGEE. The CDR3 region is CASSSDRGGSVEAFF. The CDR3 DNA reads as TGTGCCAGCAGCTCCGACAGGGGTGGGTCTGTAGAAGCTTTCTTT.

The chain employs TRBV6-2 or TRBV6-3 and TRBJ1-2, with 7 bases matching TRBD1. Losses at the gene ends were 0 bases for V and 4 bases for J; bases not matched to a gene: 8. This CDR3 region has 16 residues. In germline, CDR1 is MNHEY, CDR2 SVGEGT. CDR3 nucleotides: TGTGCCAGCAGTTACTCGAGGGGGACAGTTACCTATGGCTACACCTTC. This translates into CASSYSRGTVTYGYTF.

This clone was seen more than once but under ten times. The genes are TRBV18 and TRBJ1-5; D perhaps matches TRBD1 (5 bases). The V end lost 8 bases, the J end lost 6 bases, and 23 bases lay between the germline ends. The germline CDR1 and CDR2 sequences are KGHSH and LQKENI. The CDR3 consists of 16 residues. Written as DNA, the CDR3 is TGTGCCAGCCCAGACTCAATGTCAGGGAAGAGTCAGCCCCAGCATTTT. It codes for CASPDSMSGKSQPQHF.

The chain has TRBV5-6 and TRBJ1-1; D remains ambiguous. The V and J ends lost 2 bases and 6 bases respectively, with 11 bases between them. In germline, CDR1 is SGHDT, CDR2 YYEEEE. The CDR3 is 13 amino acids. Here the CDR3 reads CASSLYGVPEAFF. Written as DNA, the CDR3 is TGTGCCAGCAGCTTATACGGGGTTCCTGAAGCTTTCTTT.

In this sample, this clone turned up once. J is TRBJ1-3 and V is TRBV4-3, with D possibly TRBD1 on 6 matching bases. Germline-derived CDR1 and CDR2 are LGHNA and YSLEER. The CDR3 runs to 15 residues. V was shortened by 3 bases and J by 4 bases, with 13 bases between the two germline ends. Here the CDR3 reads CASSQLTGHGNTIYF. Here the CDR3 DNA reads TGCGCCAGCAGCCAGTTGACAGGACACGGAAACACCATATATTTT.

The V gene is TRBV28, the J gene TRBJ1-6; no clear D. V was pared by 6 bases and J by 0 bases, with 12 bases between. The CDR3 spans 16 residues. Germline V lookup: CDR1 MDHEN, CDR2 SYDVKM. The CDR3 sequence: CASSLGEGSYNSPLHF. CDR3 bases: TGTGCCAGCAGCCTTGGCGAGGGCTCCTATAATTCACCCCTCCACTTT. Combining the CDR3 with reference TRBV28 and TRBJ1-6 gives the whole variable domain DVKVTQSSRYLVKRTGEKVFLECVQDMDHENMFWYRQDPGLGLRLIYFSYDVKMKEKGDIPEGYSVSREKKERFSLILESASTNQTSMYLCASSLGEGSYNSPLHFGNGTRLTVT.

The chain is built from TRBV7-2 and TRBJ2-3; 11 nucleotides match TRBD2. The CDR3 totals 16 residues. Germline CDR1 and CDR2: SGHTA and FQGNSA. J was trimmed by 7 bases and V by 3 bases; bases with no gene match: 9. The CDR3 sequence is CASSLLAGGHPNTQYF. The CDR3 DNA follows: TGTGCCAGCAGCTTGCTAGCGGGGGGCCACCCGAATACGCAGTATTTT.

This clone was observed many times. This chain connects TRBV24-1 to TRBJ2-1; TRBD2 is a possible D gene (6 bases). The CDR3 extends over 17 amino acids. Germline values: CDR1 KGHDR, CDR2 SFDVKD. V lost 1 base and J 0 bases, leaving 12 bases between the germline ends. Here the CDR3 DNA reads TGTGCCACCAGTGATTTCTACGCGGGGAGCTCCTACAATGAGCAGTTCTTC. This sequence encodes CATSDFYAGSSYNEQFF.

The rearrangement uses TRBV6-1 and TRBJ1-2, with D uncertain. The CDR3 sequence is 16 residues long. The germline V and J ends were trimmed by 2 bases and 0 bases, with 13 bases remaining between them. The germline V gene has CDR1 MNHNS and CDR2 SASEGT. CDR3 coding DNA: TGTGCCAGCAGTGAAATGGGGAGACTTGCTAACTATGGCTACACCTTC. Encoded protein: CASSEMGRLANYGYTF.

This clone appeared a single time. The genes are TRBV5-4 and TRBJ2-7, with 7 bases lining up with TRBD2. This CDR3 is 15 amino acids long. Trimming cost V 2 bases and J 0 bases; bases outside gene matches: 5. Per the germline V gene, CDR1 is SGHNT and CDR2 is YYREEE (reference sequence). The CDR3: CASSLGGGSSYEQYF. The DNA of the CDR3 is TGTGCCAGCAGCTTAGGCGGGGGAAGCTCCTACGAGCAGTACTTC.

This clone was recorded once. The chain couples TRBV9 to TRBJ1-2; 9 bases are a match to TRBD1. Germline values: CDR1 SGDLS, CDR2 YYNGEE. V lost 3 bases to trimming and J lost 7 bases; unmatched junction nucleotides: 4. The CDR3 runs 13 residues. This CDR3 reads CASSAGTGSGYTF. In DNA, the CDR3 is TGTGCCAGCAGCGCCGGGACAGGGTCTGGCTACACCTTC. Together with reference TRBV9 and TRBJ1-2, the CDR3 gives the full variable domain: DSGVTQTPKHLITATGQRVTLRCSPRSGDLSVYWYQQSLDQGLQFLIQYYNGEERAKGNILERFSAQQFPDLHSELNLSSLELGDSALYFCASSAGTGSGYTFGSGTRLTVV.

The chain uses TRBV5-6 and TRBJ1-4; D perhaps matches TRBD1 (6 bases). This CDR3 region has 13 residues. Germline V gene data show CDR1 as SGHDT and CDR2 as YYEEEE. V was pared by 8 bases and J by 4 bases, with 12 bases between. The CDR3 protein is CASTGTGNEKLFF. Here the CDR3 DNA reads TGTGCCAGTACAGGGACGGGTAATGAAAAACTGTTTTTT.

The chain combines TRBV6-5 with TRBJ2-1; 7 nucleotides align to TRBD2. Germline V gene data show CDR1 as MNHEY and CDR2 as SVGAGI. Losses at the gene ends were 4 bases for V and 0 bases for J; bases not matched to a gene: 3. The CDR3 contains 15 residues. DNA of the CDR3: TGTGCCAGCAGTTTTAGCGGGCCCTCCTACAATGAGCAGTTCTTC. Protein sequence: CASSFSGPSYNEQFF.

The chain combines TRBV7-6 with TRBJ2-1; 8 nucleotides line up with TRBD2. This CDR3 has 14 residues. Germline-derived CDR1 and CDR2 are SGHVS and FNYEAQ. The V gene end was trimmed by 2 bases and the J gene end by 9 bases; junction bases not matched to a gene: 6. For the CDR3, the DNA is TGTGCCAGCAGCTTACGGGAGGGGAGTTTTGAGCAGTTCTTC. It encodes CASSLREGSFEQFF.

The V call is TRBV5-1, the J call TRBJ1-2; 7 bases agree with TRBD1. Germline lookup yields CDR1 SGHRS and CDR2 YFSETQ. Trimming removed 0 bases from V and 4 bases from J; junction bases left unmatched: 6. This CDR3 region has 15 residues. The CDR3 loop reads CASSLGAPGGYGYTF. The DNA for the CDR3 is TGCGCCAGCAGCTTGGGGGCCCCAGGGGGCTATGGCTACACCTTC.

The chain is built from TRBV2 and TRBJ1-6; unclear D gene. This CDR3 spans 14 amino acids. V shed 3 bases and J shed 2 bases, with 5 bases lying between them. The germline V gene encodes CDR1 SNHLY and CDR2 FYNNEI. The CDR3 nucleotides read TGTGCCAGCAGTGAGACAACCTATAATTCACCCCTCCACTTT. Protein sequence: CASSETTYNSPLHF.

CDR3 region: CASSQAGGAGRRETQYF. The CDR3 DNA is TGTGCCAGCAGCCAAGCTGGTGGAGCGGGGCGGAGGGAGACCCAGTACTTC. This chain uses TRBV3-1 (or the pseudogene TRBV3-2) with TRBJ2-5; 7 bases match TRBD2. This CDR3 comprises 17 residues. J lost 5 bases, V lost 1 base, and 13 bases had no gene match. CDR1 is LGHDT, CDR2 YNNKEL, per germline (reference sequence).

This clone was picked up a small number of times. The chain recombines TRBV24-1 with TRBJ1-5; 8 nucleotides match TRBD1. Per germline, CDR1 KGHDR and CDR2 SFDVKD. This CDR3 contains 15 residues. J was trimmed by 6 bases and V by 4 bases; bases with no gene match: 7. The CDR3 DNA follows: TGTGCCACCAGTGAGACAGGGGCGATAGGTCAGCCCCAGCATTTT. This translates into CATSETGAIGQPQHF.

The chain recombines TRBV4-1 with TRBJ1-5; the D gene is possibly TRBD1 (5 bases). V was trimmed by 3 bases and J by 1 base, leaving 10 bases between them. This CDR3 has 15 amino acids. Germline CDR1 is MGHRA and CDR2 is YSYEKL. The CDR3 spells CASSQERTSNQPQHF. The CDR3 DNA sequence: TGCGCCAGCAGCCAGGAGAGGACAAGCAATCAGCCCCAGCATTTT.

In nucleotides, the CDR3 is TGTGCCAGCAGGACTAGCAACGCCTACGAGCAGTACTTC. This translates into CASRTSNAYEQYF. The chain is built from TRBV27 and TRBJ2-7; 7 positions agree with TRBD2. J was trimmed by 2 bases and V by 6 bases; bases with no gene match: 4. Germline CDR1 MNHEY, CDR2 SMNVEV (reference sequence). The CDR3 extends over 13 amino acids.